Listed below are T cell receptor beta chains from one sample, sequenced in a study of cytomegalovirus exposure and HLA in healthy donors. This table comes from immunoSEQ multiplex PCR, and its TCRdb copy is limited to in-frame clones, with some not included. Among over 150,000 clones, 85% were seen once, and the ten largest hold approximately 16%. The sample consisted of PBMCs. These receptors were taken from a man younger than 35 in good health and CMV-seropositive. CDR3s leave out the opening cysteine and the closing phenylalanine or tryptophan. D genes are given only for firm matches. Size is omitted from some rows. Given values are once, few, many or a class for expanded clones.

len,abundance,d_gene,v_gene,CDR3aa
16,.,TRBD2,TRBV7-6,ASSLSGGRGGPYNEQF
12,many,.,TRBV6-1,ASSEADSSYEQY
13,.,.,TRBV5-1,ASSFEGSGGTEAF
13,.,.,TRBV5-1,ASSLAEDFPHEQF
10,.,.,TRBV5-1,ASRATGNGYT
16,.,TRBD2,TRBV27,ASSVAGTSGSFGHEQY
14,few,.,TRBV18,ASSRGPGVINYGYT
11,.,.,TRBV29-1,SVITPGQGEQF
9,many,.,TRBV10-1,ASSEANTQY
12,few,TRBD1,TRBV5-6,ASSLQGANYEQY
11,.,.,TRBV4-1,ASSQDPQTEAF
14,.,.,TRBV28,ASSSTSRDSNQPQH
13,.,.,TRBV7-8,ASSSLGAANEKLF
12,.,.,TRBV5-1,ASSLAGLQETQY
11,.,.,TRBV5-6,ASSFQENTEAF
14,once,.,TRBV6-1,ASSEVGQGTNSPLH
12,.,TRBD1,TRBV28,ASSRTGLNTEAF
13,.,TRBD1,TRBV19,ASSISRQGNYGYT
12,.,.,TRBV5-1,ASSLVDTTDTQY
13,.,TRBD1,TRBV11-2,ASSLQGARTGELF
11,.,.,TRBV5-1,ASSLAVNTEAF
12,.,.,TRBV5-4,ASSPGLFAYEQY
12,.,TRBD1,TRBV4-1,ASSESGQGNEQY
13,.,TRBD1,TRBV11-2,ASSPGQGSPPEQY
13,.,TRBD1,TRBV6-5,ASSPDPGQRREQY
10,.,.,TRBV6-5,ASSPLGETQY
15,.,TRBD1,TRBV2,ASSPLHPGTGTDTQY
10,.,.,TRBV28,ASGQGWEKLF
14,.,TRBD2,TRBV5-1,ASSQELAGGLSEQY
13,once,.,TRBV10-3,AISAGQGANTEAF
10,.,.,TRBV7-9,ASSPAYNEQF
12,.,TRBD2,TRBV27,ASSSQGGPYEQY
15,.,TRBD1,TRBV28,ASSFSRDRYNTGELF
13,few,.,TRBV7-9,ASSLDGREPYGYT
12,.,TRBD1,TRBV6-9,ASSVDRGNQPQH
13,.,TRBD1,TRBV28,ASSLRDSSTDTQY
13,.,TRBD2,TRBV5-1,ASSFLAGDHGELF
13,once,.,TRBV2,ASRGNAGAGSEQF
12,.,.,TRBV9,ASSVAMEEGTQY
13,.,TRBD2,TRBV28,ASSRLAGAFYEQY
15,.,TRBD2,TRBV5-8,ASSPGLAGGWYNEQF